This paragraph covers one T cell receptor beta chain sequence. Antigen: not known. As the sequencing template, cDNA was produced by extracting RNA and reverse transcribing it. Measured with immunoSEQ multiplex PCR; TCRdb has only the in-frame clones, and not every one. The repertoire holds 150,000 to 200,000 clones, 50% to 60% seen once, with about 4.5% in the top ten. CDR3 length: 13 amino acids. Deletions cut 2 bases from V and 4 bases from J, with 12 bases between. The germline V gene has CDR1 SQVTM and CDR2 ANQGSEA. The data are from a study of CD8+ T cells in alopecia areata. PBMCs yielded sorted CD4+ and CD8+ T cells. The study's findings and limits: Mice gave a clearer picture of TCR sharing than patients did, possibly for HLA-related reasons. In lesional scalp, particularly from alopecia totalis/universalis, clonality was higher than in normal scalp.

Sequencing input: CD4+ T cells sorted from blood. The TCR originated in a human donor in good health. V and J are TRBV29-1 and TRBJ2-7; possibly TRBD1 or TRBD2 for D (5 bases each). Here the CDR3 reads CSVEHLEGYEQYF. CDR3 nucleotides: TGCAGCGTTGAACATCTCGAGGGGTACGAGCAGTACTTC.